The entry below gives a single T cell receptor beta chain sequence along with its context. Its antigen is unknown. No per-base quality is available; no much larger clone lies one base away. The source of the sample is a study of PD-L1 blockade in urothelial cancer (TCRdb year 2017). For the study in its entirety: Every patient began therapy in about 2014 and was given atezolizumab 1,200 mg intravenously every 3 weeks. Durable clinical benefit was achieved by nine patients and was not achieved by 20 patients. The study was an exploratory multi-omic analysis of somatic, immune and clinical correlates of response to PD-L1 blockade with atezolizumab in urothelial cancer. Blood samples gave a median of about 150,000 T cells and 80,000 or so unique TCRs, with a median clonality of approximately 0.08. Progression-free survival longer than 6 months counted as durable clinical benefit, and TCR features were additionally tested against both progression-free and overall survival. Blood samples were analyzed 3 weeks after the start of treatment (second dose) and 6 weeks after the start of treatment. An ECOG performance status of 0 or 1 was recorded for the patients, and 0 to 3 prior chemotherapy regimens had been received by the patients. About nine tenths of the roughly 30 patients were males with bladder-origin urothelial cancer, and about 60% of the 29 reported a prior smoking history. Some 30 patients had pretreatment blood TCR-seq, approximately 24 had at least one posttreatment blood collection, and approximately 24 had tumor TCR-seq. In the same patients who had TCR sequencing, pretreatment tumors also underwent whole exome sequencing and RNA sequencing. Pretreatment tumor samples and matched peripheral blood, collected serially before and after atezolizumab treatment, underwent TCR sequencing. Overall study outcomes, separate from this receptor: A pretreatment peripheral blood TCR clonality below the median was linked to improved progression-free and overall survival. Because the sample size was small (n ≈ 27) and many of the analyses were exploratory, the results are meant to be hypothesis-generating. Among patients with durable benefit, tumor-associated TCR clones showed greater expansion in peripheral blood 3 weeks after treatment started (n ≈ 20, p = 0.022).

The CDR3, from cysteine to phenylalanine, totals 14 residues. The entry retains the CDR3 DNA only, 42 bases that are in frame from base 1. Between the V and J ends, shortened by 7 bases and 0 bases respectively, the junction contains 10 bases. CDR1 and CDR2 were assigned from the germline V gene as MDHEN and SYDVKM. To estimate absolute template abundance from read counts, synthetic TCR analog templates were spiked into each PCR. Using the immunoSEQ assay, TCRbeta CDR3 regions were amplified from genomic DNA with bias-controlled V and J gene primers. Sequencing of rearranged TCRbeta segments was done at approximately 20X coverage. In the paper's pipeline: Clustering was used to correct sequencing errors, and CDR3s were annotated against IMGT so that V, D and J genes could be assigned. Only productive TCRbeta rearrangements were used in downstream analyses, excluding out-of-frame or stop-codon sequences. Clonality was computed as one minus Shannon entropy normalized by the log of the number of unique productive sequences. Clones differing between time points or between blood and tumor were identified by Fisher's exact test with Benjamini-Hochberg correction at adjusted p below 0.01. The table comes from immuneACCESS by way of TCRdb, which keeps in-frame sequences with V and J called. Part of the clones is missing from these tables; in studies checked, under half for an unresolved V gene and the rest for unknown reasons. That table furnishes V, J and clone size, whereas the DNA furnished D and trimming. The sample table shows roughly 63,000 clones, and 81% are seen once. 2.5% to 4% of the sample belongs to the ten largest clones.

What this sample's time point label stands for: pretreatment peripheral blood. A total of around 30 patients with locally advanced or metastatic urothelial carcinoma, treated at Memorial Sloan Kettering on a trial protocol, made up the cohort. Peripheral blood mononuclear cells were collected from each patient pretreatment and during treatment, giving between 1 and 8 total time points per patient. The Qiagen DNeasy Blood extraction kit was used to purify genomic DNA from total PBMCs and from tumor samples. Collected pretreatment and during treatment, PBMCs were isolated and stored as previously described.

The chain is assembled from TRBV28 and TRBJ1-3, and TRBD1 may be the D gene, going by 6 matching bases. The source of this sequence is a man in his 70s with urothelial cancer. The material sequenced was PBMCs, taken around atezolizumab (anti-PD-L1) treatment. The DNA reads as follows: TGTGCCAGCACGGACAGACGCTCTGGAAACACCATATATTTT. Translated, this gives CASTDRRSGNTIYF.